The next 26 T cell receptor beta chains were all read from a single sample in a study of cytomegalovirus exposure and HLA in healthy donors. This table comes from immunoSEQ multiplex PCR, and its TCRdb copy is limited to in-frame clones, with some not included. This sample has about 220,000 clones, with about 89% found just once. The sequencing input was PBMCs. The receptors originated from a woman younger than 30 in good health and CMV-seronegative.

In nucleotides, the CDR3 is TGTGCCAGCAGCTCCGGACAGGGCAGGAACACTGAAGCTTTCTTT. Translated: CASSSGQGRNTEAFF. This chain links TRBV9 with TRBJ1-1; 8 bases map to TRBD1. The J segment lost 1 base and the V segment lost 4 bases, leaving 6 bases of the junction unmatched. Germline CDR1 SGDLS, CDR2 YYNGEE. This CDR3 is built from 15 residues.

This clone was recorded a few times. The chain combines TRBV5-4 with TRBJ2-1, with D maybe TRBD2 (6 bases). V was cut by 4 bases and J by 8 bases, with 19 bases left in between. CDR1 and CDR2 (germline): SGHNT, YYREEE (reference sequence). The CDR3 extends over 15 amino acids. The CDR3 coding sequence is TGTGCCAGCAGCGGGCGGGGAGCGGAACGGCATGAGCAGTTCTTC. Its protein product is CASSGRGAERHEQFF.

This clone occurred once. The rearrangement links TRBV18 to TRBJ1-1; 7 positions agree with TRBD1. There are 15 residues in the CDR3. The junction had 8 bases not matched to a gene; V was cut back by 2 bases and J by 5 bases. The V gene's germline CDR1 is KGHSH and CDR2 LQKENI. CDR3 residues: CASSPGTDGATEAFF. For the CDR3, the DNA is TGTGCCAGCTCACCAGGGACAGACGGGGCGACTGAAGCTTTCTTT.

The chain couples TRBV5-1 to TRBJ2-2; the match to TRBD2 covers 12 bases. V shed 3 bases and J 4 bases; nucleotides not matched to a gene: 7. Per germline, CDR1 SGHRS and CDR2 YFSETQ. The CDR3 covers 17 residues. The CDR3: CASSSLLAGGGTGELFF. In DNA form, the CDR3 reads TGCGCCAGCAGCTCCCTACTAGCGGGAGGAGGCACCGGGGAGCTGTTTTTT.

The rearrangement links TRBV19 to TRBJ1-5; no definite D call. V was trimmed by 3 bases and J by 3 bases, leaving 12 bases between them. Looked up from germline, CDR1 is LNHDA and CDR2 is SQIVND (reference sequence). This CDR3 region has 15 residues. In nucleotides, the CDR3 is TGTGCCAGTAGTATCATACAGTCCTTCAATCAGCCCCAGCATTTT. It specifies CASSIIQSFNQPQHF.

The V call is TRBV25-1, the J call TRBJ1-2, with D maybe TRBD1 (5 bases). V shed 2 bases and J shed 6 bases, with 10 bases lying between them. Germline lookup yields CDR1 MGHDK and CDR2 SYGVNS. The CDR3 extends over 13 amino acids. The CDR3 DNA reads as TGTGCCAGCAGTGAAGTCGCAGGGAATGGCTACACCTTC. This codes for CASSEVAGNGYTF.

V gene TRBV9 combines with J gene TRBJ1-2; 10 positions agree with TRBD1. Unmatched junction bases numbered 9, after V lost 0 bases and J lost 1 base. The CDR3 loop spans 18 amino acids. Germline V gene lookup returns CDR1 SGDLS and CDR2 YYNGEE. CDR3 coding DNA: TGTGCCAGCAGCGTAGTTGCCCGGGACAGGGGAATTAACTATGGCTACACCTTC. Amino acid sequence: CASSVVARDRGINYGYTF.

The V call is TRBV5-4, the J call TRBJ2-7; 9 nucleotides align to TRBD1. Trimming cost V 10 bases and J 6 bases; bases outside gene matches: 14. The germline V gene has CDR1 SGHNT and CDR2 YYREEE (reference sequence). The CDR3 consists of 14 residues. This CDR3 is CAGQVGQGNVEQYF. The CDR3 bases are TGTGCCGGCCAAGTAGGACAGGGGAACGTCGAGCAGTACTTC.

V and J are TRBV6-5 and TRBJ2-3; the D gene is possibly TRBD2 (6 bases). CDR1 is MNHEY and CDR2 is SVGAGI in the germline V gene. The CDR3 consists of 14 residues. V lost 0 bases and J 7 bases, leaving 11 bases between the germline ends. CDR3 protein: CASSYSDGGNTQYF. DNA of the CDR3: TGTGCCAGCAGTTACTCCGACGGGGGAAATACGCAGTATTTT.

The CDR3 region has the DNA TGCGCCAGCAGCCCCTGGGGGGTAGCGGGAACCTACGAGCAGTACTTC. Its protein product is CASSPWGVAGTYEQYF. The gene calls are TRBV5-1 and TRBJ2-7, with 8 positions matching TRBD2. CDR1 and CDR2 from the germline V gene are SGHRS and YFSETQ. Trimming removed 4 bases from V and 2 bases from J; junction bases left unmatched: 11. CDR3 size: 16 residues.

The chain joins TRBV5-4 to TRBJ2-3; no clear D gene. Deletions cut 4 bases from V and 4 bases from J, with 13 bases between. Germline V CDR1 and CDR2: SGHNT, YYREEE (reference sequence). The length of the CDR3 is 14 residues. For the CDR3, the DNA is TGTGCCAGCAGCACACCCACGGGTTCAGATACGCAGTATTTT. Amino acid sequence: CASSTPTGSDTQYF.

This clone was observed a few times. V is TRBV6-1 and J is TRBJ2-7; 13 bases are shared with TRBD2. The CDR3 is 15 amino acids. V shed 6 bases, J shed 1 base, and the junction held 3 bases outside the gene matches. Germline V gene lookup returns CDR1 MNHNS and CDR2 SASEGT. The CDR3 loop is CASRRGLAGSYEQYF. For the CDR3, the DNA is TGTGCCAGCAGGAGGGGACTAGCGGGATCCTACGAGCAGTACTTC.

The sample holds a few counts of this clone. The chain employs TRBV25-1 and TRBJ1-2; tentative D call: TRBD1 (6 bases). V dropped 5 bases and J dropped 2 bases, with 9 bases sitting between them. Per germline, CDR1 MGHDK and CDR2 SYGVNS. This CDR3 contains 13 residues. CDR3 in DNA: TGTGCCAGCAGTAGACAGGCGAACTATGGCTACACCTTC. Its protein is CASSRQANYGYTF.

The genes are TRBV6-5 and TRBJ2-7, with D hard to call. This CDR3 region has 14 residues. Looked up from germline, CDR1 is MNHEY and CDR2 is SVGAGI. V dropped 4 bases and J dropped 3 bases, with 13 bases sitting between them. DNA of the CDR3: TGTGCCAGCAGTTGGAGAAGGTACGGCTACGAGCAGTACTTC. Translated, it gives CASSWRRYGYEQYF.

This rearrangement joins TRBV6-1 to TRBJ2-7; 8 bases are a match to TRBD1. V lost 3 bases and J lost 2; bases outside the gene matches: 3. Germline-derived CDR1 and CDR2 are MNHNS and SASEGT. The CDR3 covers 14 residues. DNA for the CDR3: TGTGCCAGCAGTGACAGGGGGCTGGCCTACGAGCAGTACTTC. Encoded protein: CASSDRGLAYEQYF.

This CDR3 reads CASSLSNRVGVTEAFF. The CDR3 nucleotides are TGCGCCAGCAGCTTGTCGAATCGGGTTGGAGTCACTGAAGCTTTCTTT. This sequence joins TRBV5-1 and TRBJ1-1; no clear D gene. Germline loops: CDR1 SGHRS, CDR2 YFSETQ. Trimming stripped 1 base from V and 4 bases from J, with 17 bases between. The CDR3 is 16 residues long.

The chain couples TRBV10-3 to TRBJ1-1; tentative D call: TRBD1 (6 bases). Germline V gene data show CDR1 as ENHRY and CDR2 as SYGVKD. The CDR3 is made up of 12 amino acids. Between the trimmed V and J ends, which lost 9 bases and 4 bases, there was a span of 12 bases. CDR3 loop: CAIQGLVTEAFF. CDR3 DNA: TGTGCCATACAGGGCTTAGTCACTGAAGCTTTCTTT.

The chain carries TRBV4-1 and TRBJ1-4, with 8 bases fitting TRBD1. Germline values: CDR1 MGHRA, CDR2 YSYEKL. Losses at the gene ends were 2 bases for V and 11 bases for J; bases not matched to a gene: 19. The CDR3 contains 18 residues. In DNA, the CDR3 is TGCGCCAGCAGCCAATACCCCCGCCTTGGACAGGGAGTGCGGAAACTGTTTTTT. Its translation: CASSQYPRLGQGVRKLFF.

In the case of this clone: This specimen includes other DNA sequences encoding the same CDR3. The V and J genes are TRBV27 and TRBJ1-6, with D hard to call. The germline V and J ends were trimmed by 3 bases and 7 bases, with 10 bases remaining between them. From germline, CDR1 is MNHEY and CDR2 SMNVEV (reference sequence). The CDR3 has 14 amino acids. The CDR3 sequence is CASSFRGGNSPLHF. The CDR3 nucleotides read TGTGCCAGCAGTTTCCGGGGAGGGAATTCACCCCTCCACTTT.

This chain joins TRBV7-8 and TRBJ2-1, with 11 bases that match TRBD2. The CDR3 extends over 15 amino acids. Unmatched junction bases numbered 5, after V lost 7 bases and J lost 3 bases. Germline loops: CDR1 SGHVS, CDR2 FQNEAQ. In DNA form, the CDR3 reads TGTGCCAGCAAACTAGCGGGAGTTCTCTACAATGAGCAGTTCTTC. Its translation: CASKLAGVLYNEQFF. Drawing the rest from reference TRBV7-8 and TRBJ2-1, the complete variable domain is GAGVSQSPRYKVAKRGQDVALRCDPISGHVSLFWYQQALGQGPEFLTYFQNEAQLDKSGLPSDRFFAERPEGSVSTLKIQRTQQEDSAVYLCASKLAGVLYNEQFFGPGTRLTVL.

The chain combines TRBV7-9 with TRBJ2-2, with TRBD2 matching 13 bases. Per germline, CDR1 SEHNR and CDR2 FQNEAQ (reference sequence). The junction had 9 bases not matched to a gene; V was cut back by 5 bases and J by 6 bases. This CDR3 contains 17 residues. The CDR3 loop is CASSPWTSGSSPGELFF. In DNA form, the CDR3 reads TGTGCCAGCAGCCCCTGGACTAGCGGGAGTTCCCCCGGGGAGCTGTTTTTT.

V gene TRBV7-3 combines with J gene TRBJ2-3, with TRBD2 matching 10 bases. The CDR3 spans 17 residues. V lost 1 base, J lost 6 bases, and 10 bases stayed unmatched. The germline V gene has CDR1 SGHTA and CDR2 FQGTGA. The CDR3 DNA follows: TGTGCCAGCAGCTTAAGGGGTAGCGGGAGGACTACTGATACGCAGTATTTT. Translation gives CASSLRGSGRTTDTQYF.

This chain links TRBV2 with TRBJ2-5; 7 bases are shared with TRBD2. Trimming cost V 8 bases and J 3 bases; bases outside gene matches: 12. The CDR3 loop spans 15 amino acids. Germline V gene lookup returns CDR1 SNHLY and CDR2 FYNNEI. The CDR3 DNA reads TGTGCCAGCTGGACGGCGGGAGCTGGGAAAGAGACCCAGTACTTC. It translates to CASWTAGAGKETQYF.

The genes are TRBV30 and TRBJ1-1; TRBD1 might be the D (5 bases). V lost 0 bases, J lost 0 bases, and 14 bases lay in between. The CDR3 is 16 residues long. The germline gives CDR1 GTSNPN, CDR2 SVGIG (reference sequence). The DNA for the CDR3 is TGTGCCTGGAGTGTAAGCGTCGGGGGAGTGAACACTGAAGCTTTCTTT. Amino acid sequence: CAWSVSVGGVNTEAFF.

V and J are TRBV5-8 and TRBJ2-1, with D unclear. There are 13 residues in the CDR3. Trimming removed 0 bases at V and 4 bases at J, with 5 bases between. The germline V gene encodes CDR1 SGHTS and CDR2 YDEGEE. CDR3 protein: CASSLDGYNEQFF. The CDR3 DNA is TGTGCCAGCAGCTTGGACGGGTACAATGAGCAGTTCTTC.

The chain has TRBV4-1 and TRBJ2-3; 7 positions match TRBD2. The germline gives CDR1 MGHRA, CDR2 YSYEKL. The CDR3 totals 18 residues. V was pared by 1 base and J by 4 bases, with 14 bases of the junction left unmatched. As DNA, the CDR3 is TGCGCCAGCAGCCAAGCTATAAGGACTAGGGCCCGGGCAGATACGCAGTATTTT. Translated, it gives CASSQAIRTRARADTQYF.